The clone carrying this TCR beta chain was counted a few times. The antigen is undetermined. These data come from a study of T cell responses to AZD1222 COVID-19 vaccine. Sequencing used immunoSEQ multiplex PCR; TCRdb keeps in-frame clones, though not all of them. The repertoire consists of under 200,000 clones, with around 88% occurring once and the leading ten covering around 1%. Looked up from germline, CDR1 is LGHDT and CDR2 is YNNKEL (reference sequence). V shed 4 bases, J shed 2 bases, and the junction held 5 bases outside the gene matches. This CDR3 contains 16 residues. Study-level results: Baseline seropositives among AZD1222 recipients totaled only six or seven. The donors showed a predominance of white British ancestry and of females, with possible underestimation of clonal diversity.

The sequences come from peripheral blood, collected 28 days after the second AZD1222 dose. The chain couples TRBV3-1 (or the pseudogene TRBV3-2) to TRBJ2-3, with TRBD2 matching 11 bases. This clonotype originated in an adult who received the AZD1222 COVID-19 vaccine. DNA of the CDR3: TGTGCCAGCAGCCGTCTAGCGGGGGGACCCACAGATACGCAGTATTTT. It is translated as CASSRLAGGPTDTQYF.